This TCR beta chain was obtained from a study of regulatory T cells in long-lasting Graves disease. Indicated time point: newly diagnosed GD, antithyroid drugs for less than 3 months. The TCR library was made from RNA extracted from PBMCs. In its sample, this clonotype was seen many times. Arm-PCR with iRepertoire HTBI primers amplified the CDR3 regions for these TCR beta libraries. TCRdb re-analysed the multiplex PCR reads in MiXCR, keeping a single row per CDR3 protein. The table records roughly 350,000 distinct CDR3 sequences, 15% to 20% of them present only once. Trimming pared 2 bases from V and 2 bases from J, leaving 8 bases between. The CDR3 is 13 residues long. Germline V CDR1 and CDR2: SGDLS, YYNGEE. These data also featured in a second study, about T cells in Graves' hyperthyroidism and ophthalmopathy.

The clonotype comes from a woman aged 18-29 years with Graves disease. The chain links TRBV9 to TRBJ2-7; D not certain. The sequencing used peripheral blood mononuclear cells (PBMCs), collected at new diagnosis, from a patient treated with antithyroid drugs. CDR3 residues: CASSVSGTYEQYF. The DNA of the CDR3 is TGTGCCAGCAGCGTCTCAGGTACCTACGAGCAGTACTTC.